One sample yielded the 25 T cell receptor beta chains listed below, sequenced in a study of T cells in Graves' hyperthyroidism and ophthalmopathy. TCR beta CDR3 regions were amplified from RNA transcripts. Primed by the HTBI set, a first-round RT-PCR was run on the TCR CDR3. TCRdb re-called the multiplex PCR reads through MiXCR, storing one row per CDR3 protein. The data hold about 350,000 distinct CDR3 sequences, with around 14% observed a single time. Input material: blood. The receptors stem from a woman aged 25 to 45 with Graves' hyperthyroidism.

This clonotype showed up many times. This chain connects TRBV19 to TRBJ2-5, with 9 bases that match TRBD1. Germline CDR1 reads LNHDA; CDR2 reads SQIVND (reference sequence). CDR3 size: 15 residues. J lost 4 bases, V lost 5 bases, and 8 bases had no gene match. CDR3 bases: TGTGCCAGTAGTGCAAAAACAGGGGGCGCAGAGACCCAGTACTTC. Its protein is CASSAKTGGAETQYF.

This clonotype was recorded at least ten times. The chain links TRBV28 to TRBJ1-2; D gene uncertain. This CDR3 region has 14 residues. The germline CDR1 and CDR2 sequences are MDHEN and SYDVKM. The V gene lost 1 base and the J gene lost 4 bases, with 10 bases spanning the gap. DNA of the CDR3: TGTGCCAGCAGTTTATTGGGCAGTACCTATGGCTACACCTTC. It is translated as CASSLLGSTYGYTF.

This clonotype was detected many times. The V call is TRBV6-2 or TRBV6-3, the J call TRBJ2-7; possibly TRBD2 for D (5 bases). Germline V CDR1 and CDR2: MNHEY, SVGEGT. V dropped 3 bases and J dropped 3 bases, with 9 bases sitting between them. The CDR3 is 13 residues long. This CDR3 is CASSYLRGYEQYF. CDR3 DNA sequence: TGTGCCAGCAGTTATCTTCGGGGCTACGAGCAGTACTTC.

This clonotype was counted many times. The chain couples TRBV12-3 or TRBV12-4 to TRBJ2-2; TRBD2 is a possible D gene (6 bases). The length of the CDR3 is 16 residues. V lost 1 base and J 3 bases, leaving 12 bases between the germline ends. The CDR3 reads CASSLGLARYTGELFF. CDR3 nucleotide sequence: TGTGCCAGCAGTTTAGGTCTAGCGAGGTACACCGGGGAGCTGTTTTTT.

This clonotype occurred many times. The CDR3 reads CASSPRTSGRIRETQYF. For the CDR3, the DNA is TGTGCCAGCAGCCCCCGGACTAGCGGGAGGATAAGGGAGACCCAGTACTTC. The chain recombines TRBV3-1 with TRBJ2-5; 14 nucleotides align to TRBD2. Germline V gene lookup returns CDR1 LGHDT and CDR2 YNNKEL (reference sequence). The CDR3 has 17 residues. The V and J ends lost 4 bases and 5 bases, in that order; junction bases with no gene match: 9.

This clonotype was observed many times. CDR3 loop: CASSLTSGNQETQYF. The CDR3 bases are TGTGCCAGCAGTCTGACTAGCGGGAACCAAGAGACCCAGTACTTC. The chain links TRBV6-2 or TRBV6-3 to TRBJ2-5; 11 bases align to TRBD2. Germline CDR1 and CDR2: MNHEY and SVGEGT. This CDR3 has 15 residues. Trimming at V came to 5 bases and at J to 0 bases, leaving 2 bases not matched to a gene.

For the CDR3, the DNA is TGTGCCACGACCCGGGACAGGGAGCCCGGCTACACCTTC. Protein: CATTRDREPGYTF. The chain has TRBV15 and TRBJ1-2, with 9 bases aligning to TRBD1. From germline, CDR1 is LNHNV and CDR2 YYDKDF (reference sequence). The V segment lost 9 bases and the J segment 8 bases; nucleotides outside the gene matches: 10. This CDR3 has 13 residues.

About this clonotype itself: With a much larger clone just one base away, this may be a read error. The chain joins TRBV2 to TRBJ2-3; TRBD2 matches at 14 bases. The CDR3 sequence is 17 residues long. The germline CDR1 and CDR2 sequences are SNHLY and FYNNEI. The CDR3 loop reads CVSSADSGTSGRDTQYF. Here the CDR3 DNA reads TGTGTCAGCAGCGCAGACTCCGGGACTAGCGGGAGAGATACGCAGTATTTT. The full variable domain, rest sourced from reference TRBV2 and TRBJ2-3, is EPEVTQTPSHQVTQMGQEVILRCVPISNHLYFYWYRQILGQKVEFLVSFYNNEISEKSEIFDDQFSVERPDGSNFTLKIRSTKLEDSAMYFCVSSADSGTSGRDTQYFGPGTRLTVL.

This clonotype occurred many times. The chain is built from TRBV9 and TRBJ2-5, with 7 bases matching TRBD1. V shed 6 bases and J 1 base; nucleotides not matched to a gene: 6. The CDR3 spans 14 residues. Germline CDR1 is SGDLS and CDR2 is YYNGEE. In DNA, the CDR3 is TGTGCCAGCACCCAGGGACAGCTCCAAGAGACCCAGTACTTC. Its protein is CASTQGQLQETQYF.

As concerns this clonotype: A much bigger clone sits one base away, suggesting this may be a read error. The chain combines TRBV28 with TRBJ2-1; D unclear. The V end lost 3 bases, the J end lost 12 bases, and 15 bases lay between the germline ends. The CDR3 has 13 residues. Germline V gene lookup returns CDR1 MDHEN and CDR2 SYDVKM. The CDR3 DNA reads TGTGCCAGCAGTTTGCCTCCTCGAGTATGGCAGTTCTTC. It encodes CASSLPPRVWQFF. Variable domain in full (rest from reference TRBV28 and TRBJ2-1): DVKVTQSSRYLVKRTGEKVFLECVQDMDHENMFWYRQDPGLGLRLIYFSYDVKMKEKGDIPEGYSVSREKKERFSLILESASTNQTSMYLCASSLPPRVWQFFGPGTRLTVL.

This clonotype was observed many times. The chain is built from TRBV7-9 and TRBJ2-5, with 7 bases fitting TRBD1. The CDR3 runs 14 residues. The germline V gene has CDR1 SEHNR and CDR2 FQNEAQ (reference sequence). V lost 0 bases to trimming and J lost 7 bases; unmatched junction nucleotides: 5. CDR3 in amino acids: CASSLAGGEVTQYF. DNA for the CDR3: TGTGCCAGCAGCTTAGCAGGGGGCGAGGTGACCCAGTACTTC.

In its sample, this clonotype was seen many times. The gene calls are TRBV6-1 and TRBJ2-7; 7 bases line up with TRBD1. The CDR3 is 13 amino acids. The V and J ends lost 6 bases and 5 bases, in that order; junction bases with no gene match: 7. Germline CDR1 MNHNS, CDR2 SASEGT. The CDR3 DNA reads TGTGCCAGCAGCCCCAGGGGGATGGACGAGCAGTACTTC. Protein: CASSPRGMDEQYF.

CDR3 nucleotides: TGTGCCAGCAGCGGGCGCGTGGGACAGGGGAGCAATGAGCAGTTCTTC. This sequence encodes CASSGRVGQGSNEQFF. V is TRBV9 and J is TRBJ2-1; 10 bases line up with TRBD1. The CDR3 contains 16 residues. Germline CDR1 and CDR2: SGDLS and YYNGEE. V lost 3 bases to trimming and J lost 6 bases; unmatched junction nucleotides: 9. Full variable domain (missing parts from reference TRBV9 and TRBJ2-1): DSGVTQTPKHLITATGQRVTLRCSPRSGDLSVYWYQQSLDQGLQFLIQYYNGEERAKGNILERFSAQQFPDLHSELNLSSLELGDSALYFCASSGRVGQGSNEQFFGPGTRLTVL.

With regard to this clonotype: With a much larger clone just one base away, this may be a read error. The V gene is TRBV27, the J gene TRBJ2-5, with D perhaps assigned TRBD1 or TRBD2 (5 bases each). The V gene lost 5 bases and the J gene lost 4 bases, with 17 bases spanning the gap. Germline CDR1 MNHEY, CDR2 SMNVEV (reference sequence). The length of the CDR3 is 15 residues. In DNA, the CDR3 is TGTGCCAGCAGTGCCAGGGACCTCCCGGGAGAGACCCAGTACTTC. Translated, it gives CASSARDLPGETQYF.

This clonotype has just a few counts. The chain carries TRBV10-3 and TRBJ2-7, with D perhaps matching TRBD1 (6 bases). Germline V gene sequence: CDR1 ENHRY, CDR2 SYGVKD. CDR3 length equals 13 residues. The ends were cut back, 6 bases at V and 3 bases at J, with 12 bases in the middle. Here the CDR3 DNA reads TGTGCCATCAGCGGGGACACTAACTACGAGCAGTACTTC. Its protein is CAISGDTNYEQYF.

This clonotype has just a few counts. CDR3 region: CASSPIDGGEAFF. The CDR3 DNA sequence: TGTGCCAGCTCACCGATAGACGGGGGAGAAGCTTTCTTT. The chain employs TRBV18 and TRBJ1-1; the D gene is possibly TRBD1 (5 bases). Germline V gene data show CDR1 as KGHSH and CDR2 as LQKENI. The V end lost 3 bases, the J end lost 8 bases, and 13 bases lay between the germline ends. The CDR3 is made up of 13 amino acids.

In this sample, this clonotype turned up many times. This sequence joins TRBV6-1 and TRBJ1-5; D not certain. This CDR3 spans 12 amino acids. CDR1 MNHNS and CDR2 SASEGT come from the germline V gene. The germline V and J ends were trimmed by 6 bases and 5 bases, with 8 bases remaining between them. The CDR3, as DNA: TGTGCCAGCAGGAGTGCCGATCAGCCCCAGCATTTT. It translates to CASRSADQPQHF.

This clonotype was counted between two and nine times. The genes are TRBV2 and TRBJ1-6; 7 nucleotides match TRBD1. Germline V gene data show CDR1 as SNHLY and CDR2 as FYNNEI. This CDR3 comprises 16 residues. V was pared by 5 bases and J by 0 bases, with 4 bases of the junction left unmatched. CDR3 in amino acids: CASSQDRSSYNSPLHF. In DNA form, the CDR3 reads TGTGCCAGCAGTCAGGACAGGAGCTCCTATAATTCACCCCTCCACTTT.

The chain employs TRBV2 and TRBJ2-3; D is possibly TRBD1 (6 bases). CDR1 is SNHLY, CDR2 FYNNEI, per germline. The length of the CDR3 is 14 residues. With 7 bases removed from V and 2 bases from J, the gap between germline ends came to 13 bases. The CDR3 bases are TGTGCCAGCATTTGGTGGGGGCCCACAGATACGCAGTATTTT. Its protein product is CASIWWGPTDTQYF.

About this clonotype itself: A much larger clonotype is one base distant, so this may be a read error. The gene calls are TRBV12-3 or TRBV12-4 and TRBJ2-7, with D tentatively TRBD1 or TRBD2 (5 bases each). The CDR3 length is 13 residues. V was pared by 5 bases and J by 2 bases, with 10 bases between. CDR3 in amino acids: CASSVGRTYEQYF. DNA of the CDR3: TGTGCCAGCAGTGTGGGACGGACCTACGAGCAGTACTTC.

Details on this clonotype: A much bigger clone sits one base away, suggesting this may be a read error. CDR3 sequence: CSALTYALGSGSEQYF. Written as DNA, the CDR3 is TGCAGTGCGCTCACCTACGCCCTAGGGTCGGGATCTGAGCAGTACTTC. The chain uses TRBV20-1 and TRBJ2-7; TRBD2 might be the D (5 bases). This CDR3 spans 16 amino acids. V lost 6 bases and J lost 7, with 28 bases in between. Germline V gives CDR1 DFQATT, CDR2 SNEGSKA (reference sequence).

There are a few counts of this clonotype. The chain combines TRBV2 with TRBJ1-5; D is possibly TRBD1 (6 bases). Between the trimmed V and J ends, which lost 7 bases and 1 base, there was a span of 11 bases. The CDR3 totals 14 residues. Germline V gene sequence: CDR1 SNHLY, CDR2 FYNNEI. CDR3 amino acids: CASTVQGSNQPQHF. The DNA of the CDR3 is TGTGCCAGCACTGTGCAGGGGAGCAATCAGCCCCAGCATTTT.

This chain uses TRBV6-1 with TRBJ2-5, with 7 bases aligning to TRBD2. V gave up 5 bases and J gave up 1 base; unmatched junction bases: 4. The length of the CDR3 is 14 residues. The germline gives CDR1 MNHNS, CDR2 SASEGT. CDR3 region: CASSKGTTQETQYF. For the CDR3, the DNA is TGTGCCAGCAGTAAAGGGACTACCCAAGAGACCCAGTACTTC.

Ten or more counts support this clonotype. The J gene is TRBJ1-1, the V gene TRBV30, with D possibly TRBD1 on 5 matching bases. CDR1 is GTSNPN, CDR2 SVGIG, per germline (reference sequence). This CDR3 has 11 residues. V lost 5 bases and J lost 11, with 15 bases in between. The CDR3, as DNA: TGTGCCTGGGACTTCCAGGGTGCGGCTTTCTTT. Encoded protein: CAWDFQGAAFF.

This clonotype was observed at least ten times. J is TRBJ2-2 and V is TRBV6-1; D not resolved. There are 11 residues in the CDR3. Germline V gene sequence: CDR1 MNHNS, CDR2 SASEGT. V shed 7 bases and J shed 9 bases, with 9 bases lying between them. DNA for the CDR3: TGTGCCAGCACCCCTCTGCGGGAGCTGTTTTTT. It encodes CASTPLRELFF.